The 30 T cell receptor beta chains given below trace back to one sample, sequenced in a study of control samples from healthy donors and cancer patients. Produced via immunoSEQ multiplex PCR; TCRdb's table is partial and in-frame only. This table holds 100,000 to 150,000 clones, 80% to 90% found once. What was sequenced was blood. The source is a man aged 60 to 69 in good health.

CDR3 amino acids: CASSRDRVLSDDYGYTF. The CDR3 DNA reads as TGTGCCAGCAGCCGGGACAGGGTTCTCAGCGACGACTATGGCTACACCTTC. The chain uses TRBV11-2 and TRBJ1-2; 9 bases fit TRBD1. Losses at the gene ends were 5 bases for V and 3 bases for J; bases not matched to a gene: 13. CDR1 and CDR2 from the germline V gene are SGHAT and FQNNGV. CDR3 length equals 17 residues.

The chain couples TRBV5-1 to TRBJ1-1, with 7 bases that match TRBD1. V dropped 1 base and J dropped 2; count of bases not matched to a gene: 8. The CDR3 has 16 amino acids. The germline V gene encodes CDR1 SGHRS and CDR2 YFSETQ. The CDR3 DNA reads as TGCGCCAGCAGCTTGCCGTACAGGGGCCCTAACACTGAAGCTTTCTTT. It is translated as CASSLPYRGPNTEAFF.

The chain has TRBV5-6 and TRBJ1-2; the D is unclear. CDR3 length: 13 amino acids. V dropped 7 bases and J dropped 8 bases, with 18 bases sitting between them. Germline CDR1 reads SGHDT; CDR2 reads YYEEEE. The CDR3 spells CASSIGGFRGYTF. The CDR3 nucleotides are TGTGCCAGCTCAATAGGAGGGTTCCGGGGCTACACCTTC. Based on the CDR3 plus reference TRBV5-6 and TRBJ1-2, the full variable domain is DAGVTQSPTHLIKTRGQQVTLRCSPKSGHDTVSWYQQALGQGPQFIFQYYEEEERQRGNFPDRFSGHQFPNYSSELNVNALLLGDSALYLCASSIGGFRGYTFGSGTRLTVV.

The CDR3 is CASSIIGTGLSEQYF. As DNA, the CDR3 is TGTGCCAGTAGTATTATTGGGACAGGTTTATCCGAGCAGTACTTC. The chain is built from TRBV19 and TRBJ2-7; 8 bases are a match to TRBD1. J gave up 6 bases and V 3 bases, and 10 bases lay outside the gene matches. The V gene's germline CDR1 is LNHDA and CDR2 SQIVND (reference sequence). This CDR3 comprises 15 residues. Complete variable domain (other parts from reference TRBV19 and TRBJ2-7): DGGITQSPKYLFRKEGQNVTLSCEQNLNHDAMYWYRQDPGQGLRLIYYSQIVNDFQKGDIAEGYSVSREKKESFPLTVTSAQKNPTAFYLCASSIIGTGLSEQYFGPGTRLTVT.

The chain combines TRBV6-5 with TRBJ1-3; D unresolved. Looked up from germline, CDR1 is MNHEY and CDR2 is SVGAGI. V lost 8 bases and J lost 0, with 14 bases in between. This CDR3 is 15 amino acids long. Here the CDR3 reads CASGSSLISGNTIYF. The DNA of the CDR3 is TGTGCCAGCGGTTCGTCCTTAATCTCTGGAAACACCATATATTTT.

V gene TRBV19 combines with J gene TRBJ1-1, with 11 bases identical to TRBD1. V shed 4 bases, J shed 9 bases, and the junction held 7 bases outside the gene matches. Looked up from germline, CDR1 is LNHDA and CDR2 is SQIVND (reference sequence). This CDR3 region has 14 residues. CDR3 coding DNA: TGTGCCAGTAGTAGTGGGACAGGGGGTCCGAAAGCTTTCTTT. The encoded protein is CASSSGTGGPKAFF. The full variable domain, with the rest looked up from reference TRBV19 and TRBJ1-1, is DGGITQSPKYLFRKEGQNVTLSCEQNLNHDAMYWYRQDPGQGLRLIYYSQIVNDFQKGDIAEGYSVSREKKESFPLTVTSAQKNPTAFYLCASSSGTGGPKAFFGQGTRLTVV.

This sequence joins TRBV19 and TRBJ1-1, with D tentatively TRBD1 (5 bases). The CDR3 is 14 residues long. Trimming cost V 4 bases and J 1 base, with 10 bases left between them. Germline V gene sequence: CDR1 LNHDA, CDR2 SQIVND (reference sequence). CDR3 in amino acids: CASSRQGGNTEAFF. The DNA of the CDR3 is TGTGCCAGTAGTAGGCAGGGAGGGAACACTGAAGCTTTCTTT.

This clone was detected only once. CDR3 bases: TGTGCCAGCAGCTTAATAGGGGGGACCGGGGAGCTGTTTTTT. Protein: CASSLIGGTGELFF. The rearrangement joins TRBV11-2 to TRBJ2-2; D might be TRBD1 or TRBD2, each matching 6 bases. CDR1 and CDR2 (germline): SGHAT, FQNNGV. Trimming took off 2 bases at V and 5 bases at J, with 9 bases between the two ends. The CDR3 is 14 amino acids.

The V and J genes are TRBV7-2 and TRBJ2-3, with D unresolved. The CDR3 consists of 13 residues. Trimming removed 1 base from V and 4 bases from J, with 6 bases in between. Germline-derived CDR1 and CDR2 are SGHTA and FQGNSA. The DNA for the CDR3 is TGTGCCAGCAGCTTAGATCAGGCAGATACGCAGTATTTT. This encodes CASSLDQADTQYF.

CDR3 nucleotide sequence: TGTGCCAGCAGCGTATCACCGGAGAACACTGAAGCTTTCTTT. This encodes CASSVSPENTEAFF. The V gene is TRBV9, the J gene TRBJ1-1; D gene ambiguous. The germline V gene encodes CDR1 SGDLS and CDR2 YYNGEE. Trimming removed 1 base at V and 1 base at J, with 8 bases between. The CDR3 has 14 amino acids.

The V and J genes are TRBV5-1 and TRBJ1-4; a weak D match, TRBD1 (5 bases). The CDR3 covers 12 residues. Germline V gene lookup returns CDR1 SGHRS and CDR2 YFSETQ. Trimming pared 5 bases from V and 7 bases from J, leaving 9 bases between. CDR3 DNA sequence: TGCGCCAGCAGACAAGACAGTGAAAAACTGTTTTTT. Its translation: CASRQDSEKLFF.

This chain joins TRBV19 and TRBJ1-1; no reliable D call. With 4 bases removed from V and 1 base from J, the gap between germline ends came to 10 bases. The CDR3 contains 14 residues. Germline CDR1 reads LNHDA; CDR2 reads SQIVND (reference sequence). CDR3 bases: TGTGCCAGTAGTACTTCCGACACGAACACTGAAGCTTTCTTT. It codes for CASSTSDTNTEAFF.

The chain has TRBV7-2 and TRBJ1-3; D is uncertain. Germline CDR1 reads SGHTA; CDR2 reads FQGNSA. The CDR3 totals 18 residues. V was clipped by 1 base and J by 4 bases, with 20 bases between them. CDR3 sequence reads: CASSLVVSVRGAGNTIYF. CDR3 DNA sequence: TGTGCCAGCAGCTTAGTGGTCTCAGTCCGTGGCGCGGGAAACACCATATATTTT.

The V call is TRBV2, the J call TRBJ1-6, with D possibly matching TRBD1 (6 bases). Germline V gene data show CDR1 as SNHLY and CDR2 as FYNNEI. CDR3 length equals 13 residues. V lost 8 bases, J lost 4 bases, and 9 bases lay in between. Here the CDR3 DNA reads TGTGCCAGCCGGGACACATATAATTCACCCCTCCACTTT. Its protein is CASRDTYNSPLHF.

V and J are TRBV2 and TRBJ2-7; perhaps TRBD1 as D (5 bases). The CDR3 runs 13 residues. Germline CDR1 reads SNHLY; CDR2 reads FYNNEI. Deletions cut 7 bases from V and 1 base from J, with 11 bases between. CDR3 nucleotides: TGTGCCAGCACTGAGACAGATTCCTACGAGCAGTACTTC. Amino acids: CASTETDSYEQYF.

The V and J genes are TRBV6-6 and TRBJ2-7; TRBD1 matches 8 bases. Germline assignment: CDR1 MNHNY and CDR2 SVGAGI (reference sequence). The V gene end was trimmed by 6 bases and the J gene end by 2 bases; junction bases not matched to a gene: 3. This CDR3 contains 13 residues. The CDR3 region is CASSKDRAYEQYF. The DNA of the CDR3 is TGTGCCAGCAGCAAGGACAGGGCCTACGAGCAGTACTTC.

This chain uses TRBV19 with TRBJ1-1; the D is unclear. Germline lookup yields CDR1 LNHDA and CDR2 SQIVND (reference sequence). The length of the CDR3 is 15 residues. The V end lost 5 bases, the J end lost 2 bases, and 15 bases lay between the germline ends. The CDR3 region is CASSLDSGINTEAFF. The CDR3 bases are TGTGCCAGTAGTCTTGATTCTGGTATTAACACTGAAGCTTTCTTT.

This sequence joins TRBV5-1 and TRBJ2-3; TRBD2 matches at 10 bases. The V gene end was trimmed by 0 bases and the J gene end by 1 base; junction bases not matched to a gene: 2. CDR1 is SGHRS, CDR2 YFSETQ, per germline. CDR3 length equals 16 residues. The CDR3 sequence: CASSLDLAGGTDTQYF. The CDR3 DNA sequence: TGCGCCAGCAGCTTGGACCTAGCGGGGGGCACAGATACGCAGTATTTT.

J is TRBJ1-1 and V is TRBV19; a possible D gene is TRBD1 (6 bases). Per the germline V gene, CDR1 is LNHDA and CDR2 is SQIVND (reference sequence). This CDR3 comprises 13 residues. The V gene lost 11 bases and the J gene lost 4 bases, with 17 bases spanning the gap. DNA for the CDR3: TGTGCCGAACCTCCCGGCAGGGGCACTGAAGCTTTCTTT. This codes for CAEPPGRGTEAFF.

This clone was seen just once. This rearrangement joins TRBV12-3 or TRBV12-4 to TRBJ1-5; D gene ambiguous. With 3 bases removed from V and 3 bases from J, the gap between germline ends came to 6 bases. The CDR3 has 13 residues. This CDR3 reads CASSFSHNQPQHF. In DNA form, the CDR3 reads TGTGCCAGCAGTTTTTCTCACAATCAGCCCCAGCATTTT.

The rearrangement uses TRBV15 and TRBJ2-7; the match to TRBD2 covers 7 bases. The CDR3 runs to 13 residues. Germline V CDR1 and CDR2: LNHNV, YYDKDF (reference sequence). V dropped 5 bases and J dropped 2; count of bases not matched to a gene: 3. CDR3: CATSPRGAYEQYF. The CDR3 DNA is TGTGCCACCAGCCCACGGGGGGCCTACGAGCAGTACTTC.

This chain links TRBV5-1 with TRBJ2-1; the D gene is possibly TRBD1 (6 bases). Looked up from germline, CDR1 is SGHRS and CDR2 is YFSETQ. Trimming shortened V by 1 base and J by 5 bases, and 10 bases separated the two germline ends. The CDR3 has 14 amino acids. The CDR3 loop is CASSLTGIHNEQFF. CDR3 in DNA: TGCGCCAGCAGCTTGACAGGGATCCACAATGAGCAGTTCTTC. Combining the CDR3 with reference TRBV5-1 and TRBJ2-1 gives the whole variable domain KAGVTQTPRYLIKTRGQQVTLSCSPISGHRSVSWYQQTPGQGLQFLFEYFSETQRNKGNFPGRFSGRQFSNSRSEMNVSTLELGDSALYLCASSLTGIHNEQFFGPGTRLTVL.

The V call is TRBV11-2, the J call TRBJ2-3, with D perhaps matching TRBD2 (6 bases). Germline values: CDR1 SGHAT, CDR2 FQNNGV. V lost 0 bases and J lost 7, with 14 bases in between. This CDR3 region has 15 residues. CDR3 nucleotides: TGTGCCAGCAGCTTAGATTGGATGGGGGGACATACGCAGTATTTT. This gives the protein CASSLDWMGGHTQYF.

J is TRBJ1-5 and V is TRBV19; 7 positions agree with TRBD1. This CDR3 contains 12 residues. V shed 6 bases and J 4 bases; nucleotides not matched to a gene: 0. Germline V gene lookup returns CDR1 LNHDA and CDR2 SQIVND (reference sequence). The CDR3 region is CASRQGNQPQHF. DNA of the CDR3: TGTGCCAGTAGACAGGGGAATCAGCCCCAGCATTTT.

The gene calls are TRBV7-3 and TRBJ1-2; TRBD1 might be the D (5 bases). The CDR3 runs to 17 residues. V was cut by 0 bases and J by 4 bases, with 18 bases left in between. Germline V gene lookup returns CDR1 SGHTA and CDR2 FQGTGA. The CDR3, as DNA: TGTGCCAGCAGCTTAACCCATGAGGCAGGGCTCTCCTATGGCTACACCTTC. Translating gives CASSLTHEAGLSYGYTF.

The chain joins TRBV19 to TRBJ1-6, with a tentative D call TRBD1 (5 bases). The V gene lost 2 bases and the J gene lost 7 bases, with 15 bases spanning the gap. CDR1 and CDR2 from the germline V gene are LNHDA and SQIVND (reference sequence). The CDR3 is 16 residues long. The CDR3 DNA is TGTGCCAGTAGTATACCCCGGACAAATTTGAATTCACCCCTCCACTTT. This codes for CASSIPRTNLNSPLHF. The entire variable domain, with the rest obtained from reference TRBV19 and TRBJ1-6, is as follows: DGGITQSPKYLFRKEGQNVTLSCEQNLNHDAMYWYRQDPGQGLRLIYYSQIVNDFQKGDIAEGYSVSREKKESFPLTVTSAQKNPTAFYLCASSIPRTNLNSPLHFGNGTRLTVT.

This chain joins TRBV7-9 and TRBJ1-4; D is unclear. V lost 2 bases to trimming and J lost 8 bases, with 6 bases between them. Germline CDR1 reads SEHNR; CDR2 reads FQNEAQ (reference sequence). The CDR3 covers 12 residues. CDR3 loop: CASSLRVEKLFF. For the CDR3, the DNA is TGTGCCAGCAGCTTACGGGTAGAAAAACTGTTTTTT. The full variable domain, completed using reference TRBV7-9 and TRBJ1-4, is DTGVSQNPRHKITKRGQNVTFRCDPISEHNRLYWYRQTLGQGPEFLTYFQNEAQLEKSRLLSDRFSAERPKGSFSTLEIQRTEQGDSAMYLCASSLRVEKLFFGSGTQLSVL.

This chain joins TRBV28 and TRBJ1-2, with TRBD1 matching over 12 bases. Germline lookup yields CDR1 MDHEN and CDR2 SYDVKM. The V gene end was trimmed by 4 bases and the J gene end by 2 bases; junction bases not matched to a gene: 8. The CDR3 has 17 amino acids. CDR3 DNA: TGTGCCAGCAGTTCGTACCCCGGGACAGGGGGCAACTATGGCTACACCTTC. It specifies CASSSYPGTGGNYGYTF.

The chain is built from TRBV15 and TRBJ1-1; weak D call: TRBD1 (5 bases). Between the trimmed V and J ends, which lost 5 bases and 6 bases, there was a span of 16 bases. CDR1 and CDR2 (germline): LNHNV, YYDKDF (reference sequence). The CDR3 consists of 14 residues. CDR3: CATSEGGGVPEAFF. In DNA form, the CDR3 reads TGTGCCACCAGCGAAGGCGGGGGGGTCCCTGAAGCTTTCTTT.

The chain uses TRBV28 and TRBJ2-3, with D perhaps matching TRBD2 (6 bases). Germline lookup yields CDR1 MDHEN and CDR2 SYDVKM. The CDR3 is 16 residues long. Trimming left V 4 bases short and J 3 bases short, with 17 bases between. The CDR3 sequence is CASSSSPGTGTDTQYF. CDR3 nucleotide sequence: TGTGCCAGCAGTTCGAGTCCGGGGACTGGTACAGATACGCAGTATTTT.